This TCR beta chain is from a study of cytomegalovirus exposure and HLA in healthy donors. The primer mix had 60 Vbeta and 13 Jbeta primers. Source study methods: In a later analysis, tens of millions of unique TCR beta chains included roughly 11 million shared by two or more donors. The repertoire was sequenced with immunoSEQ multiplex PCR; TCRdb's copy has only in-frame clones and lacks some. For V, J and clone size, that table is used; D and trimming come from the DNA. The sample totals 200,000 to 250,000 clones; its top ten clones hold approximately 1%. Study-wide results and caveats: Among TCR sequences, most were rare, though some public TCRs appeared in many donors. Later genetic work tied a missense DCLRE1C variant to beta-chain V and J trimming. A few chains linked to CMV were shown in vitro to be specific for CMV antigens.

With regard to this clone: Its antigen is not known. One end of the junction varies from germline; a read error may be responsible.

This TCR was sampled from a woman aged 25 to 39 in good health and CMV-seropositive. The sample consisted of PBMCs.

The CDR3 loop is CASRYGRNQPQHF. The CDR3, as DNA: TGTGCCAGCCGTTACGGCAGAAATCAGCCCCAGCATTTT. The J gene is TRBJ1-5, the V gene TRBV6-5; no firm D call. Germline values: CDR1 MNHEY, CDR2 SVGAGI. CDR3 length: 13 residues.